Detailed here is one T cell receptor beta chain. The target antigen is unknown. The protocol was immunoSEQ multiplex PCR, while the TCRdb copy is restricted to in-frame clones and leaves out a portion. In the table there are over 150,000 clones, about nine tenths of which are singletons. This specimen comes from a study of T cell responses to AZD1222 COVID-19 vaccine. Findings and limits, study-wide: Dominant at 160-218 and 743-854, vaccine-associated CD4 TCRs also spanned spike. Sampling that yielded the repertoires occurred only after the peak T cell response. White British people made up most donors, females outnumbered males, and clonal diversity was possibly underestimated. Reportedly, nearly half of unique spike TCRs recognized epitopes outside B.1.351/B.1.1.7 mutations.

Germline assignment: CDR1 LNHDA and CDR2 SQIVND (reference sequence). Trimming shortened V by 5 bases and J by 1 base, and 14 bases separated the two germline ends. CDR3 size: 15 residues. The starting material was peripheral blood, obtained on day 0 of AZD1222 vaccination. This TCR came from an adult in good health. V gene TRBV19 combines with J gene TRBJ2-5; D is ambiguous. The CDR3 nucleotides read TGTGCCAGTAGTCCTAACCAAGGAGCCCAAGAGACCCAGTACTTC. It codes for CASSPNQGAQETQYF.